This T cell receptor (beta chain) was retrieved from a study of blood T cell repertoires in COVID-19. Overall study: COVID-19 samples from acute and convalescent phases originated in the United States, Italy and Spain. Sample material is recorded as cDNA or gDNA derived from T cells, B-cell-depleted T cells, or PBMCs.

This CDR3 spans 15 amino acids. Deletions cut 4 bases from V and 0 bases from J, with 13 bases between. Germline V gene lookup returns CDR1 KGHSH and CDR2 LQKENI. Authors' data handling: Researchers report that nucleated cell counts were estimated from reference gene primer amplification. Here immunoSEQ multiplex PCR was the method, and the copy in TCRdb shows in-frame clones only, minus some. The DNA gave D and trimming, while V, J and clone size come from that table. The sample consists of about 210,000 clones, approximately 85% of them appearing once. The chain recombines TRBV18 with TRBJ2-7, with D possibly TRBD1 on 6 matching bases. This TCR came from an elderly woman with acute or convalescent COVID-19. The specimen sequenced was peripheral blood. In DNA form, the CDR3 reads TGTGCCAGCTCACTTGACAGGCGAGTCTCCTACGAGCAGTACTTC. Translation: CASSLDRRVSYEQYF.